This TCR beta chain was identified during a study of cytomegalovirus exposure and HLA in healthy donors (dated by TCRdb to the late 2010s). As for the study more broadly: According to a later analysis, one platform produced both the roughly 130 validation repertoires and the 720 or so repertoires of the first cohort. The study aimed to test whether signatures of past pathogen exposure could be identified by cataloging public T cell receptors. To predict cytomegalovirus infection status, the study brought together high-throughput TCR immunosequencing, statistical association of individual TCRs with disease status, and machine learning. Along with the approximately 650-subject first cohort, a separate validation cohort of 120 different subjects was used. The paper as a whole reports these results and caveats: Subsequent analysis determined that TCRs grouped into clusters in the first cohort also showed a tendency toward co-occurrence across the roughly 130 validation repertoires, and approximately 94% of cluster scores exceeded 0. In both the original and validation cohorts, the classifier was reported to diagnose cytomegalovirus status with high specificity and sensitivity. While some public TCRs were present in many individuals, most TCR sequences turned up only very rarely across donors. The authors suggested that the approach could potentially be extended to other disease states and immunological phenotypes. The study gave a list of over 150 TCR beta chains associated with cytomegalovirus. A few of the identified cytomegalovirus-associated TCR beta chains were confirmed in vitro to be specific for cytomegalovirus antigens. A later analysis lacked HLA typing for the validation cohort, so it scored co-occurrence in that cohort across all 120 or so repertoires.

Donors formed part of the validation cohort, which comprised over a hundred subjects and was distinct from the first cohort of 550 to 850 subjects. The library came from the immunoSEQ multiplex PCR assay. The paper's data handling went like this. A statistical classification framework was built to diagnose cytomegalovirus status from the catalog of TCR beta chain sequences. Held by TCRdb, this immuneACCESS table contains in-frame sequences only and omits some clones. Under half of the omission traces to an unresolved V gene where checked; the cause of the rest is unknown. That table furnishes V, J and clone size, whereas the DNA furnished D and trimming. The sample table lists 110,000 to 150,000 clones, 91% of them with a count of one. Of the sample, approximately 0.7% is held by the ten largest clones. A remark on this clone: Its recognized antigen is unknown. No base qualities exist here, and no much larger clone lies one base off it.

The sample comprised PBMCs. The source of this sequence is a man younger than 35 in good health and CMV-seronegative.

The sequence in DNA is TGCGCCAGCAGCCCCCGGACTAGCGTTGCCGGGGAGCTGTTTTTT. This is translated as CASSPRTSVAGELFF. The rearranged segments are TRBV5-1 and TRBJ2-2, and TRBD2 matches 9 of the central bases. The germline V gene sets CDR1 to SGHRS and CDR2 to YFSETQ. Trimming removed 4 bases from V and 6 bases from J; the gene matches leave 7 bases unexplained. The CDR3 sequence holds 15 residues, the cysteine and phenylalanine included. Of the read, only the CDR3 DNA is kept; its 45 bases are in frame from base 1.